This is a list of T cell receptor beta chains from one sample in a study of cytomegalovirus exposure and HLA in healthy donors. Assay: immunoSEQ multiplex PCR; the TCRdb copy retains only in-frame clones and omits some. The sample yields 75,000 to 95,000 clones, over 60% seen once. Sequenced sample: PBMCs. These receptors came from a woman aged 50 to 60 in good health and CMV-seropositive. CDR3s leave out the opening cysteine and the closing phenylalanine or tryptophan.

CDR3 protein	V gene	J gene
ASSLAGVTEAF	TRBV11-2	TRBJ1-1
SVSGLFYNEQF	TRBV29-1	TRBJ2-1
ASSLAREAEQF	TRBV7-2	TRBJ2-1
ASSVQGAHGYT	TRBV6-6	TRBJ1-2
ASSQRQGSSGYT	TRBV6-5	TRBJ1-2
ASSLVRQTDYGYT	TRBV7-2	TRBJ1-2
ASSQGLPYEQY	TRBV18	TRBJ2-7
ASSPSSSAGGETQY	TRBV4-3	TRBJ2-5
ASSLNLAPNYGYT	TRBV28	TRBJ1-2
ASSENRETQY	TRBV6-1	TRBJ2-5
ASSQDEQDHRIVDGYT	TRBV4-3	TRBJ1-2
ASSLGVGGQSYEQY	TRBV7-2	TRBJ2-7
ASSLTIAGGPEEETQY	TRBV7-7	TRBJ2-5
ATRRATNEKLF	TRBV6-1	TRBJ1-4
ASSEAGLAGGYEQY	TRBV6-1	TRBJ2-7
ASGLGTSGGTDTQY	TRBV12-5	TRBJ2-3
ASRQTAGSGQYEQY	TRBV5-1	TRBJ2-7
ASSQQQGTGELF	TRBV4-1	TRBJ2-2
ASSPRGSGTGELF	TRBV23-1	TRBJ2-2
ASSLVSPRVGGYT	TRBV7-2	TRBJ1-2